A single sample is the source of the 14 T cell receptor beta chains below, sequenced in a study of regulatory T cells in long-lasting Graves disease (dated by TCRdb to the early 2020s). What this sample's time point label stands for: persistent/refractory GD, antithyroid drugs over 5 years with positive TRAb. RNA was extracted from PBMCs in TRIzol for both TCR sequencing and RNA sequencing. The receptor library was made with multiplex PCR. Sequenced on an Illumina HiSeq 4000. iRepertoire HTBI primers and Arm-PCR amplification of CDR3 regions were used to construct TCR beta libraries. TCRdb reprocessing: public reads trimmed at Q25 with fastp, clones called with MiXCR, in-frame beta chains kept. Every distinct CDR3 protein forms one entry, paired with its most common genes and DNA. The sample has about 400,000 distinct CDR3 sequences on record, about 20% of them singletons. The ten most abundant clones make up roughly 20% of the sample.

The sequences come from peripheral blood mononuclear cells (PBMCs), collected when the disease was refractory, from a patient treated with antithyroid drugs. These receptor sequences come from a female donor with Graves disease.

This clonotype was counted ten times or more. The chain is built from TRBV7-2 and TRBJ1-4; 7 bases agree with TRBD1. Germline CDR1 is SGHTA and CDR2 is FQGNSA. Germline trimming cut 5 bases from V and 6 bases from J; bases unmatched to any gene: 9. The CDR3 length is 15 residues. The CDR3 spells CASSPVTGSYEKLFF. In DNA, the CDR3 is TGTGCCAGCAGCCCGGTGACAGGGTCATATGAAAAACTGTTTTTT.

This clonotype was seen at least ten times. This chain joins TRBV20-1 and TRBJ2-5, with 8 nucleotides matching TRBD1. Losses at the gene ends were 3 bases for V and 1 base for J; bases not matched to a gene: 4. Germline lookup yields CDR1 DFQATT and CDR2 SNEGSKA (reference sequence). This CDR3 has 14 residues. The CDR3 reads CSASPGQGQETQYF. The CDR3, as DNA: TGCAGTGCTAGCCCCGGACAGGGCCAAGAGACCCAGTACTTC.

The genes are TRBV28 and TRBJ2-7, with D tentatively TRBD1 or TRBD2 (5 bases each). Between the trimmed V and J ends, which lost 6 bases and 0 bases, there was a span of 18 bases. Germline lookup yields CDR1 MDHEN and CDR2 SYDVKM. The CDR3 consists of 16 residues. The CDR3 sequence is CASRPPRGSFSYEQYF. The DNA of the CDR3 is TGTGCCAGCAGACCCCCCCGGGGCAGTTTCTCCTACGAGCAGTACTTC.

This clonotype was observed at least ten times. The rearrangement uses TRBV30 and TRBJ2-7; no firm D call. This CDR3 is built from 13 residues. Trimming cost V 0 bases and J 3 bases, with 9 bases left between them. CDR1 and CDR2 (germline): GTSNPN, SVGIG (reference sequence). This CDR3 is CAWSVGSGYEQYF. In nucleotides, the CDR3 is TGTGCCTGGAGTGTAGGTTCGGGCTACGAGCAGTACTTC.

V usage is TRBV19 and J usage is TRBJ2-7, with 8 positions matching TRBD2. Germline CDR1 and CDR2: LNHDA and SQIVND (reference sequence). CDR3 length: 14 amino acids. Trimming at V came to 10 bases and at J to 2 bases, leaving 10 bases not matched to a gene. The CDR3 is CATRAPGGPYEQYF. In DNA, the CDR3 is TGTGCCACCCGGGCGCCGGGAGGGCCCTACGAGCAGTACTTC.

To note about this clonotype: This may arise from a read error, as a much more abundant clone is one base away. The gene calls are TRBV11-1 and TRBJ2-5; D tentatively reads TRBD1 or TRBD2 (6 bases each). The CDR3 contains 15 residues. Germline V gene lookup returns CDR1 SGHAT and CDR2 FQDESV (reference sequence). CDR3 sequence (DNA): TGTGCCAGCAGCTTATTAAGGGGGGCCGAAGAGACCCAGCACTTC. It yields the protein CASSLLRGAEETQHF.

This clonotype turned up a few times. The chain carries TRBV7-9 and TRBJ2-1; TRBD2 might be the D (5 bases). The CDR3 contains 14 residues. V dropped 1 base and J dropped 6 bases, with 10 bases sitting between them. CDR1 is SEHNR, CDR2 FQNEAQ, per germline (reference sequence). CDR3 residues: CASSLGFEGNEQFF. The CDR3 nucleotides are TGTGCCAGCAGCTTAGGGTTCGAGGGCAATGAGCAGTTCTTC.

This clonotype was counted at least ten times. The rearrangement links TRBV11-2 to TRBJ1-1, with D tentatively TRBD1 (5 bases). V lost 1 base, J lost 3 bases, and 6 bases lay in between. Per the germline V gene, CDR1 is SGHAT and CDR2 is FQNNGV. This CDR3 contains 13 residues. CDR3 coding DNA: TGTGCCAGCAGCTTAGGACAGCACACTGAAGCTTTCTTT. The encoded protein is CASSLGQHTEAFF.

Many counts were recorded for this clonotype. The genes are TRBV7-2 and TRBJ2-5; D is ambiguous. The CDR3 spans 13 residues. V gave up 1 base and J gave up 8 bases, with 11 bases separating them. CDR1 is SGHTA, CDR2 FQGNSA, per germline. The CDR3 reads CASSLEMSLTQYF. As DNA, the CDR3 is TGTGCCAGCAGCTTAGAAATGTCCTTAACCCAGTACTTC.

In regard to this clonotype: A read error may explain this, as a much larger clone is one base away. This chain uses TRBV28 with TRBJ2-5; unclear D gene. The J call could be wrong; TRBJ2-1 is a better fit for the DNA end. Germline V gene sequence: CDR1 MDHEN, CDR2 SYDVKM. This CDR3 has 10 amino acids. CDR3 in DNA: TGTGCCAGCAGCATCAATGAGCAGTTCTTC. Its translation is CASSINEQFF.

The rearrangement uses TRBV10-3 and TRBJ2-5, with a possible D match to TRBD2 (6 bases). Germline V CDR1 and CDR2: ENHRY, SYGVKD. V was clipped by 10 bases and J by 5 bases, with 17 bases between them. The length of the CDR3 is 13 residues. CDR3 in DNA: TGTGCCACCAAGGCGGCAGGAGGGGAGACCCAGTACTTC. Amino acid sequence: CATKAAGGETQYF.

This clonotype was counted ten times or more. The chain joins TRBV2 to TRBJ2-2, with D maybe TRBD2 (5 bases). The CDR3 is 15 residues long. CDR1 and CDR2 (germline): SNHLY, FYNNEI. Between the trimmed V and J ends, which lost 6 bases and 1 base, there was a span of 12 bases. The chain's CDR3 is CASRWGAQNTGELFF. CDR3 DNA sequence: TGTGCCAGCAGGTGGGGAGCACAGAACACCGGGGAGCTGTTTTTT.

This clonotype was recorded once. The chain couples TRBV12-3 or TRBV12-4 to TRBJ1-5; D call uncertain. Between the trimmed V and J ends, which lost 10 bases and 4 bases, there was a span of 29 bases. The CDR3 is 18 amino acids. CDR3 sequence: CANSQKLPGVLLNQPQHF. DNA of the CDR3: TGTGCCAACAGCCAAAAACTCCCGGGAGTCCTCCTTAATCAGCCCCAGCATTTT.

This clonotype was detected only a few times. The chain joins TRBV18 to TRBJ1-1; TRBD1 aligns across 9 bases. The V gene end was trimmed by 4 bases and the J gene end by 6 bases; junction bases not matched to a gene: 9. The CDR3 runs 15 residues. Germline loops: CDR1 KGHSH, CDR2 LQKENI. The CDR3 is CASSQLQGAPAEAFF. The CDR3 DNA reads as TGTGCCAGCTCACAATTACAGGGGGCTCCGGCTGAAGCTTTCTTT.